What follows describes a single T cell receptor beta chain. What it recognizes is unknown. The CDR3 spans 15 residues. Germline V gene sequence: CDR1 PRHDT, CDR2 FYEKMQ (reference sequence). Deletions cut 3 bases from V and 0 bases from J, with 11 bases between. Measured with immunoSEQ multiplex PCR; TCRdb has only the in-frame clones, and not every one. Of approximately 34,000 clones listed, nearly 85% were seen once; the top ten hold under 2%. The data were obtained in a study of monozygotic twins with cystic fibrosis. Study results and limitations: The repertoire was suggested to be naive-dominated, clonality median roughly 0.0091. No link emerged between shared CDR3 counts and age, concordance or severity. Unrelated CF individuals shared fewer identical clonotypes than monozygotic CF twins.

The sequence was obtained from a girl aged 2 to 10 with cystic fibrosis. Sequencing was performed on blood. The chain joins TRBV13 to TRBJ1-1, with D unclear. The CDR3 DNA sequence: TGTGCCAGCAGCTTGGGGAACAGACTGAACACTGAAGCTTTCTTT. The encoded protein is CASSLGNRLNTEAFF.